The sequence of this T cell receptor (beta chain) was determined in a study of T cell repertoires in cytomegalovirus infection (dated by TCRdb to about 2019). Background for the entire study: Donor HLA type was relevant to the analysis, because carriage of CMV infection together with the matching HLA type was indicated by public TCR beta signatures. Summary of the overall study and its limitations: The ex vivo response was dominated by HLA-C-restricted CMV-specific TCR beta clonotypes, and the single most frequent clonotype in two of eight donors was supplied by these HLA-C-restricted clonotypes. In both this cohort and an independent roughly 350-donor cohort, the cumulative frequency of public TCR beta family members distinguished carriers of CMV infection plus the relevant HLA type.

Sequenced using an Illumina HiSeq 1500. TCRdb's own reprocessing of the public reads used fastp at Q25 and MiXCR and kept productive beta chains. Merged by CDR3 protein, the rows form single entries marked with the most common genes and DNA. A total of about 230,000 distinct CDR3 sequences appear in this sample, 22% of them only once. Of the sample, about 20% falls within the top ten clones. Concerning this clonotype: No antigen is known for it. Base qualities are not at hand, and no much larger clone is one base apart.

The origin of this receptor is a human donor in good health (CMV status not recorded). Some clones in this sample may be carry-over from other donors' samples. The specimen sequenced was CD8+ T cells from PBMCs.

The DNA sequence follows: TGCAGTGCTAGTAGCGGGGGGGTGAATGAGCAGTTCTTC. Its product reads: CSASSGGVNEQFF. The receptor chain draws on TRBV20-1 and TRBJ2-1, and 11 bases in between align with TRBD2. Here V drops 3 bases and J drops 7 bases, and the junction holds 2 bases not matched to any gene. From a lookup of the germline V gene (reference sequence), CDR1 and CDR2 are DFQATT and SNEGSKA. The CDR3 goes from the cysteine to the phenylalanine over 13 residues. The entry retains the CDR3 DNA only, 39 bases that are in frame from base 1.